This T cell receptor (beta chain) was sequenced for a study of cytomegalovirus exposure and HLA in healthy donors. General study findings and limits: The classifier reportedly diagnosed cytomegalovirus status with high sensitivity and specificity. Later analysis identified a missense DCLRE1C variant that was linked to TCR beta V- and J-gene trimming.

Use of 60 Vbeta and 13 Jbeta primers characterized the PCR. The data were produced by immunoSEQ multiplex PCR, yet TCRdb's version contains in-frame clones alone and is incomplete. In the table there are some 110,000 clones, approximately 65% of which are singletons. This clone was seen more than once but under ten times. Antigen unknown. Germline V gene lookup returns CDR1 SGHTA and CDR2 FQGTGA. The junction had 10 bases not matched to a gene; V was cut back by 5 bases and J by 1 base. The CDR3 has 16 residues. V gene TRBV7-3 combines with J gene TRBJ2-5; 7 bases agree with TRBD1. The clonotype was recovered from a man between 18 and 29 years old in good health and CMV-seronegative. The material sequenced was PBMCs. As DNA, the CDR3 is TGTGCCAGCAGCCGATCTCCGGGGACAGCCCAAGAGACCCAGTACTTC. This sequence encodes CASSRSPGTAQETQYF.